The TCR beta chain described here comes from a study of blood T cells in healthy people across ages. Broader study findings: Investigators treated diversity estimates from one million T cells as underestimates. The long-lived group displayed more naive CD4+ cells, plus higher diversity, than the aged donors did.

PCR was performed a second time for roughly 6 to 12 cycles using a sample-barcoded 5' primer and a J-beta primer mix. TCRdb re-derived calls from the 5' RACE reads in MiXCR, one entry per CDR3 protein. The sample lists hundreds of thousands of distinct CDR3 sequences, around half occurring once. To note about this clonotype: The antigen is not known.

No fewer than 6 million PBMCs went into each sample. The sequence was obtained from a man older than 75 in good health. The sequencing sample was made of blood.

CDR3 coding DNA: TGTGCCAGCAGTTACAGGCAGAGCTCTGGAAACACCATATATTTT. This gives the protein CASSYRQSSGNTIYF. The V gene is TRBV6-5, the J gene TRBJ1-3; no clear D gene. The CDR3 has 15 residues. The germline V gene has CDR1 MNHEY and CDR2 SVGAGI. Trimming removed 2 bases from V and 0 bases from J, with 8 bases in between.